The 4 T cell receptor beta chains given below trace back to one sample, sequenced in a study of tumor-infiltrating lymphocytes in primary liver carcinoma. TCR beta cDNA was reverse-transcribed from about 500 ng of total RNA. The reaction used a constant-region primer and ProtoScript II reverse transcriptase. Construction of TCR beta libraries relied on three successive nested multiplex PCR rounds employing slightly modified ARM-PCR. A C-beta reverse primer was combined with TRBV1-TRBV30 forward primers in the first two PCR rounds, and each round had ten to eleven cycles. TCRdb passed the multiplex PCR reads through MiXCR, listing each CDR3 protein once. The table lists 310,000 or so distinct CDR3 sequences, 65% of them singletons. RNA was extracted from whole blood without cell sorting, alongside germline DNA. Sequencing was done on a sample of peripheral blood. These receptors originate from a man in his forties or fifties with primary liver carcinoma and hepatitis B virus infection.

This clonotype has a handful of counts. One base away lies a much larger clone, so this may be a sequencing read error. J is TRBJ2-1 and V is TRBV6-5; TRBD2 matches at 7 bases. The CDR3 is 12 amino acids. CDR1 MNHEY and CDR2 SVGAGI come from the germline V gene. CDR3: CTSRSTSTEQFF. CDR3 DNA sequence: TGTACCAGCAGGTCGACTAGCACGGAGCAGTTCTTC.

For this clonotype: With a much larger clone just one base away, this may be a read error. This CDR3 fails to terminate in the conserved phenylalanine or tryptophan, so it likely reflects a read error. The chain is built from TRBV29-1 and TRBJ2-1, with D unclear. The V end lost 3 bases, the J end lost 1 base, and 10 bases lay between the germline ends. This CDR3 comprises 14 residues. Germline CDR1 and CDR2: SQVTM and ANQGSEA. The CDR3, as DNA: TGCAGCGTTGATCTTGTATTATCCTACAATGAGCAGTTCTTA. Translated, it gives CSVDLVLSYNEQFL.

V gene TRBV6-6 combines with J gene TRBJ1-6; TRBD1 matches at 9 bases. The length of the CDR3 is 14 residues. The V gene end was trimmed by 10 bases and the J gene end by 10 bases; junction bases not matched to a gene: 11. Per germline, CDR1 MNHNY and CDR2 SVGAGI (reference sequence). The CDR3 DNA reads TGTGCCAACAGAACGGGGGACAGGGACTCACCCCTCCACTTT. Its translation is CANRTGDRDSPLHF.

Points on this clonotype: Here the CDR3 omits its conserved ending phenylalanine or tryptophan, so a read error is the likely source. The chain joins TRBV11-2 to TRBJ1-1; D is possibly TRBD1 (5 bases). The V gene lost 0 bases and the J gene lost 7 bases, with 21 bases spanning the gap. CDR1 is SGHAT and CDR2 is FQNNGV in the germline V gene. The CDR3 has 17 amino acids. The CDR3 loop reads CASSLDLRGLGYIEAFL. The CDR3 DNA reads TGTGCCAGCAGCTTAGATCTTCGGGGCCTGGGTTACATTGAAGCTTTCCTT.